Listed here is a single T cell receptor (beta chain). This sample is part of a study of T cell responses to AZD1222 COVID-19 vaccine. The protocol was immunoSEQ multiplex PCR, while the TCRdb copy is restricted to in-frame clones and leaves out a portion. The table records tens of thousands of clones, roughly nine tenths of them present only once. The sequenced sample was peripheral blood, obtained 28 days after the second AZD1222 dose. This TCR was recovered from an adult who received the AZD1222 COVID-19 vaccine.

The CDR3 loop reads CASSFGASGGPTHNEQFF. The CDR3 DNA reads TGTGCCAGCAGCTTCGGGGCTAGCGGGGGGCCTACCCACAATGAGCAGTTCTTC. This rearrangement joins TRBV7-9 to TRBJ2-1; 11 nucleotides align to TRBD2. Germline V gene data show CDR1 as SEHNR and CDR2 as FQNEAQ (reference sequence). The CDR3 is 18 amino acids. The junction had 12 bases not matched to a gene; V was cut back by 3 bases and J by 5 bases.